These 3 T cell receptor beta chains came from one sample sequenced in a study of Graves' ophthalmopathy and Graves' hyperthyroidism. TCR beta CDR3 regions were amplified from RNA transcripts. Second-round multiplex PCR followed a first-round RT-PCR using HTBI primers. From the multiplex PCR reads, TCRdb called clonotypes with MiXCR, one entry per CDR3 protein. Of some 210,000 distinct CDR3 sequences listed, over 25% are singletons. Sequencing was done on a sample of peripheral blood. The source is a man in his fifties with Graves' ophthalmopathy.

Many counts were recorded for this clonotype. The CDR3 DNA reads TGTGCCAGCAGCCTAGGAGGGGGCGGCGACTATGGCTACACCTTC. This sequence encodes CASSLGGGGDYGYTF. The chain combines TRBV12-3 or TRBV12-4 with TRBJ1-2; 7 nucleotides match TRBD1. J was trimmed by 3 bases and V by 6 bases; bases with no gene match: 10. This CDR3 is built from 15 residues.

This clonotype has a count of ten or more. The rearrangement links TRBV7-2 to TRBJ1-6, with unresolved D. V was trimmed by 1 base and J by 5 bases, leaving 3 bases between them. Germline loops: CDR1 SGHTA, CDR2 FQGNSA. There are 13 residues in the CDR3. The CDR3 nucleotides read TGTGCCAGCAGCTTAGTAAATAATTCACCCCTCCACTTT. Protein sequence: CASSLVNNSPLHF.

This clonotype was picked up many times. The chain combines TRBV16 with TRBJ2-4; TRBD2 is a possible D gene (5 bases). The CDR3 is 11 amino acids. CDR1 is KGHSY, CDR2 FQNENV, per germline. V dropped 7 bases and J dropped 7 bases, with 8 bases sitting between them. The CDR3 nucleotides are TGTGCCAGCACGAGGGAGAACATTCAGTACTTC. Translation gives CASTRENIQYF.